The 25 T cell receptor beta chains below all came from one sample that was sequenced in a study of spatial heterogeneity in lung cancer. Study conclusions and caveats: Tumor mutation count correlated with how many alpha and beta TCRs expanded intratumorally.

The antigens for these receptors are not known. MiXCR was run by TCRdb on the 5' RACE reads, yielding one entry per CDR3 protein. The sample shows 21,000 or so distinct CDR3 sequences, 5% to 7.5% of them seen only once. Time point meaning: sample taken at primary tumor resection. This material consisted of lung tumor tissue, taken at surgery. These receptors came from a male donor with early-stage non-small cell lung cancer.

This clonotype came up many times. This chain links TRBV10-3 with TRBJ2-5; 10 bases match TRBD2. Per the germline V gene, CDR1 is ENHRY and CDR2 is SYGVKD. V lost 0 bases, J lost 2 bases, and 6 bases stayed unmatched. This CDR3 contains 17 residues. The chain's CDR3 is CAISESGLANLQETQYF. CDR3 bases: TGTGCCATCAGTGAGTCGGGACTAGCGAATCTACAAGAGACCCAGTACTTC.

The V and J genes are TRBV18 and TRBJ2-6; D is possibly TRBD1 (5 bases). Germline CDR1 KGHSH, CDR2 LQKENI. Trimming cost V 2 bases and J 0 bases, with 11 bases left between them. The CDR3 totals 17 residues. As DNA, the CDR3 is TGTGCCAGCTCACCAGGGCAGGGTCCCTCTGGGGCCAACGTCCTGACTTTC. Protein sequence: CASSPGQGPSGANVLTF.

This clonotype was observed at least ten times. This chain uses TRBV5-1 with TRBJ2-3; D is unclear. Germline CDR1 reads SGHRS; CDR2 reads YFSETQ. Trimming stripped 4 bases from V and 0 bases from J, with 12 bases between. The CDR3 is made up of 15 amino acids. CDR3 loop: CASSISGTSTDTQYF. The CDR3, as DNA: TGCGCCAGCAGCATCTCAGGCACTAGCACAGATACGCAGTATTTT.

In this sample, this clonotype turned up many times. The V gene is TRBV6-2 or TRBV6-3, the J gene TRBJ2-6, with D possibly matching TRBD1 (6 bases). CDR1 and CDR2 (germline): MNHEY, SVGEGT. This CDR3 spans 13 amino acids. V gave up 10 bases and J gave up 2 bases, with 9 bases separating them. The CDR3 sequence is CATRDTGANVLTF. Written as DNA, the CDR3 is TGTGCCACCCGGGACACTGGGGCCAACGTCCTGACTTTC.

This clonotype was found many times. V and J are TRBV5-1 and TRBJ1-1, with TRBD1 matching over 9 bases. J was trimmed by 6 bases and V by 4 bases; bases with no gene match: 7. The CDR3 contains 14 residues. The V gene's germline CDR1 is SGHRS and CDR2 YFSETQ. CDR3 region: CASSRTGGLPEAFF. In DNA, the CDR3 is TGCGCCAGCAGCCGTACAGGGGGCCTACCTGAAGCTTTCTTT.

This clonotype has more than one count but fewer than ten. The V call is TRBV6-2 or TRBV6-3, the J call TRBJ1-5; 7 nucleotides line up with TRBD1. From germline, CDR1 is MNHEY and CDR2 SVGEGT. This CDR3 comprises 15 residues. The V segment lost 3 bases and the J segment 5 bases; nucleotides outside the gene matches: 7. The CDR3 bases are TGTGCCAGCAGTTATCGACAGGGACCGTATCAGCCCCAGCATTTT. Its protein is CASSYRQGPYQPQHF.

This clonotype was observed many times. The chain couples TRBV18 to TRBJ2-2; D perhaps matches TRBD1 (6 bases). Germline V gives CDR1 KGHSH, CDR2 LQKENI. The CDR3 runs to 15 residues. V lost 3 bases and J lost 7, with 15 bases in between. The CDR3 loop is CASSPDRVGHGELFF. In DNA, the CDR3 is TGTGCCAGCTCACCGGACAGAGTCGGTCACGGGGAGCTGTTTTTT.

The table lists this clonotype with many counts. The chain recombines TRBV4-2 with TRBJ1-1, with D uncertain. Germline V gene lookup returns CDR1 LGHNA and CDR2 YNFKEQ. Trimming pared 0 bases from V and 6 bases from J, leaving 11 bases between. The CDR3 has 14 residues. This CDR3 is CASSQDRLMAEAFF. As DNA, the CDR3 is TGTGCCAGCAGCCAAGATCGGCTTATGGCTGAAGCTTTCTTT.

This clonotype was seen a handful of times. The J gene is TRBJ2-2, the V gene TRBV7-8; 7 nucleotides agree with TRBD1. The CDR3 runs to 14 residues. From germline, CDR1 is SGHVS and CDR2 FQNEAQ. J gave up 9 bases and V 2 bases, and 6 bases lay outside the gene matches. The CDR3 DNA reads TGTGCCAGCAGCTTACGGACAGGACCCTGGGAGCTGTTTTTT. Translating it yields CASSLRTGPWELFF.

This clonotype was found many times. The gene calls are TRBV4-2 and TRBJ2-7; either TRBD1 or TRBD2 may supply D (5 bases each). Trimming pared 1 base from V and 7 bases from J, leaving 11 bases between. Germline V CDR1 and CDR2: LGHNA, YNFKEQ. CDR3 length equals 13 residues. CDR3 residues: CASSQAGTGEQYF. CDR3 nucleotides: TGTGCCAGCAGCCAAGCCGGGACCGGAGAGCAGTACTTC.

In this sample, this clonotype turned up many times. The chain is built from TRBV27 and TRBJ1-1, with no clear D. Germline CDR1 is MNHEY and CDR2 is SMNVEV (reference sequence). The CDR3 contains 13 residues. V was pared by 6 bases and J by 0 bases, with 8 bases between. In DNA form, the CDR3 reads TGTGCCAGCAGGAGGGTTATGAACACTGAAGCTTTCTTT. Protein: CASRRVMNTEAFF.

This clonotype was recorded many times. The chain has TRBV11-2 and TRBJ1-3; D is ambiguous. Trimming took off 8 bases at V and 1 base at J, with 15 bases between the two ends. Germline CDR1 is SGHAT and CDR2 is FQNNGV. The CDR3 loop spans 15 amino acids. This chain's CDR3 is CASYGRGGSGNTIYF. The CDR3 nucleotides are TGTGCCAGCTACGGGAGAGGAGGGTCTGGAAACACCATATATTTT.

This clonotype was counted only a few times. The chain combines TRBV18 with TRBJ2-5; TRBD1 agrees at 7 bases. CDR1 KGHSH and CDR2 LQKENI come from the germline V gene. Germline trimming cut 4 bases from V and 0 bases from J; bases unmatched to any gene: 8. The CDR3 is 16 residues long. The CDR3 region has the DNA TGTGCCAGCTCACTCCTGATCGGGACAGACCAAGAGACCCAGTACTTC. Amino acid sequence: CASSLLIGTDQETQYF.

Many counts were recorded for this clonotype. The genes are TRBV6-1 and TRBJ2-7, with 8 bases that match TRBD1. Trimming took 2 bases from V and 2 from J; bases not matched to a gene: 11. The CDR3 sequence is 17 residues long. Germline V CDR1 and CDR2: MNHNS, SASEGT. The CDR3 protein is CASSETPGAGQAYEQYF. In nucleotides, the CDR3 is TGTGCCAGCAGTGAAACACCCGGGGCGGGACAGGCCTACGAGCAGTACTTC.

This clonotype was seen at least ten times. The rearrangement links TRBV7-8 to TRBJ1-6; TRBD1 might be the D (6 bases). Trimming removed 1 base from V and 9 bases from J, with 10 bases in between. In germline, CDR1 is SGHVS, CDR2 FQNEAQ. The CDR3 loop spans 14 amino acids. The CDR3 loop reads CASSLGGRGSPLHF. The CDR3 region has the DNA TGTGCCAGCAGCTTAGGGGGGCGAGGTTCACCCCTCCACTTT.

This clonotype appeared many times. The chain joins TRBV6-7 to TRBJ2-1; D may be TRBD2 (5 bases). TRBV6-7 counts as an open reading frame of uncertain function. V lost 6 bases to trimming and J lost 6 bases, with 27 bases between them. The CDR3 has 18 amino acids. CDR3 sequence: CASSLGPFTRPGLNEQFF. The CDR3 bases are TGTGCCAGCAGCCTAGGGCCCTTTACTAGGCCAGGTCTCAATGAGCAGTTCTTC.

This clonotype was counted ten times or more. The CDR3 DNA reads TGTGCCAGCAGCTTAGCCCTGCGCAACGAGCAGTACTTC. This translates into CASSLALRNEQYF. V usage is TRBV7-9 and J usage is TRBJ2-7; D not resolved. There are 13 residues in the CDR3. Germline lookup yields CDR1 SEHNR and CDR2 FQNEAQ (reference sequence). Trimming cost V 0 bases and J 5 bases, with 8 bases left between them.

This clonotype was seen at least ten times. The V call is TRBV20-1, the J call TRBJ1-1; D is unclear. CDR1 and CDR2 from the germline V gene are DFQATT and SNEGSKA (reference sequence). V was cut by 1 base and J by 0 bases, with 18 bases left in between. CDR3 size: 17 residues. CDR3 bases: TGCAGTGCTAGAGTCCGCACCTGGCCCGGGCTGAACACTGAAGCTTTCTTT. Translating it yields CSARVRTWPGLNTEAFF.

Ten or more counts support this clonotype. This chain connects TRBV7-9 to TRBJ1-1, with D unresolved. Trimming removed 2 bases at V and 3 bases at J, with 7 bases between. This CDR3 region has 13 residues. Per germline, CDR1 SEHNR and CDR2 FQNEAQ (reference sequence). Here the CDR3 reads CASSLLPYTEAFF. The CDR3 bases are TGTGCCAGCAGCTTACTGCCATACACTGAAGCTTTCTTT.

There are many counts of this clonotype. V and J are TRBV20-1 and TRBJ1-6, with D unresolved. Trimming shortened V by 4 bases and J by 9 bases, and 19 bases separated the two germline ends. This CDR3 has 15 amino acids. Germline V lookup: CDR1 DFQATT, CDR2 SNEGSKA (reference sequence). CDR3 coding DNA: TGCAGTGCTACAATCACAGCCGCATTGGGTTCACCCCTCCACTTT. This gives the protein CSATITAALGSPLHF.

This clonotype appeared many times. The CDR3 nucleotides read TGCGCCAGCAGCTCCGGGACTAGCGGGAGGCGGAACTACAATGAGCAGTTCTTC. Its translation: CASSSGTSGRRNYNEQFF. V gene TRBV5-1 combines with J gene TRBJ2-1; 15 bases are shared with TRBD2. Germline V gene lookup returns CDR1 SGHRS and CDR2 YFSETQ. The CDR3 extends over 18 amino acids. V was pared by 3 bases and J by 3 bases, with 7 bases of the junction left unmatched.

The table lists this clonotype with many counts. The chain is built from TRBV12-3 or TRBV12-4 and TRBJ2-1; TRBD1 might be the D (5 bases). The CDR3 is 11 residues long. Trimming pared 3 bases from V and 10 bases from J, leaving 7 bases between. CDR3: CASSFGAEQFF. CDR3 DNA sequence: TGTGCCAGCAGTTTTGGGGCGGAGCAGTTCTTC.

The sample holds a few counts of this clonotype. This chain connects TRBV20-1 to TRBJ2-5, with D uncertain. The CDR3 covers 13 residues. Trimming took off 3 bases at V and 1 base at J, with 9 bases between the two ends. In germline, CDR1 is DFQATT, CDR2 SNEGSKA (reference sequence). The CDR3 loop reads CSASFQTQETQYF. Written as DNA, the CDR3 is TGCAGTGCTAGTTTCCAGACCCAAGAGACCCAGTACTTC.

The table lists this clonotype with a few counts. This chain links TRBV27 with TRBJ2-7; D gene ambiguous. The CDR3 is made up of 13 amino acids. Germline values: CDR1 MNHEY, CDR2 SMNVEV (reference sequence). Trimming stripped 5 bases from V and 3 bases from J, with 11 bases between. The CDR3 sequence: CASSPWRNYEQYF. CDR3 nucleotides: TGTGCCAGCAGTCCCTGGCGGAACTACGAGCAGTACTTC.

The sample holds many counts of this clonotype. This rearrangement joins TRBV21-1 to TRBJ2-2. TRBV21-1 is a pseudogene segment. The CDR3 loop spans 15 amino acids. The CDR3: CASSKMCLNTGELFF. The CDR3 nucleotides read TGTGCCAGCAGCAAAATGTGTTTGAACACCGGGGAGCTGTTTTTT.